This T cell receptor (beta chain) was sequenced for a study of CD8 T cells in ankylosing spondylitis. Quantitative 5'-RACE was performed with molecular barcodes, and it yielded the TCR beta libraries. One entry per CDR3 protein, called by TCRdb with MiXCR from the 5' RACE reads. The sample lists approximately 150,000 distinct CDR3 sequences; approximately 9% were seen once. This clonotype was observed a handful of times. The antigen is unknown. Trimming shortened V by 4 bases and J by 9 bases, and 17 bases separated the two germline ends. Germline lookup yields CDR1 SGHDT and CDR2 YYEEEE. There are 14 residues in the CDR3. Overall study results and limits: Reportedly, matched ankylosing spondylitis synovial fluid was significantly enriched for disease-linked clones. Previously reported in reactive arthritis synovial fluid and blood were some of the motif variants. A TCR beta motif of 7 to 9 highly homologous variants seemed to mark ankylosing spondylitis blood.

Sequences were obtained from blood, either unsorted or a sorted T cell fraction (not recorded which). This TCR came from a female donor with ankylosing spondylitis or in good health (not recorded which). V gene TRBV5-6 combines with J gene TRBJ2-1, with D perhaps given as TRBD1 or TRBD2 (5 bases each). The CDR3 here is CASSTGPLSGEQFF. DNA of the CDR3: TGTGCCAGCAGCACGGGACCATTAAGCGGTGAGCAGTTCTTC.